This T cell receptor beta chain was sequenced in a study of T cells expressing NK-cell markers (dated by TCRdb to the early 2020s). The study in broad terms: About eight donors provided sorted CD3+CD56+NKG2C+, CD3+CD56+NKG2C- and CD3+CD56-NKG2C+ T-cell subsets, whose TCR beta-chain repertoires were profiled. Among the eight sequenced donors, only one was HCMV-seronegative, while the other seven were HCMV-seropositive. The eight sequenced donors were randomly selected healthy volunteers, three men and five women. Libraries were sequenced as 2 x 150 bp reads on Illumina HiSeq 2000/2500, MiSeq or NextSeq. Study-wide conclusions, independent of this receptor: Those dominant clonotypes were again the most abundant among CD3+CD56-NKG2C+ cells in a handful of donors, at 28.3-60.1%. Whether the expanded NKG2C-expressing T cell clones were specific for HCMV antigens was left unclear. In over 5 donors, the dominant CD3+CD56+NKG2C+ clonotypes were among the top 10 CD8+ clonotypes and accounted for 1.0-7.0% of CD8+ T cells.

Concerning this clonotype: Its antigen target is currently unknown.

HCMV serostatus was determined by detecting HCMV-specific IgG in serum with a commercial ELISA kit. Ficoll density gradient centrifugation was used to isolate peripheral blood mononuclear cells from blood. TCRdb lists the instrument as Illumina HiSeq 2000. TCR beta cDNA libraries were made by 5'RACE template switching that added a universal primer site and unique molecular identifiers. Priming for cDNA synthesis came from the TCR beta constant segment, and two successive PCR amplification steps followed. As for the original processing: MIGEC was used to demultiplex reads and group the reads by UMI, and MiTCR was used to assemble and quantify clonotypes. To exclude erroneous sequences, any TCR cDNA sequence not supported by at least two reads was discarded. Downstream repertoire analysis used the tcR package, and clonotypes were matched across fractions by CDR3 nucleotide sequence plus V segment. Antigen specificity was annotated against VDJdb with VDJmatch, allowing one amino acid substitution in CDR3. After reprocessing by TCRdb, each CDR3 protein sequence is one entry, and no DNA is given. TCRdb, not the original authors, processed these V and J calls. The sample table includes 500,000 or so distinct CDR3 sequences. About 3.6% of the sample comes from the top ten.

The specimen was blood T cells: a sorted CD56 or NKG2C T cell subset, CD4+ or CD8+ T cells, or bulk PBMC T cells (not recorded which). This clonotype originated in a man aged 18 to 30 in good health. Donor details come from another sample of the same person, matched by shared clones.

The CDR3 region: CASTSTSGKNTGELFF. Recombination joined TRBV2 with TRBJ2-2; as DNA is missing, the TRBD2 call by TCRdb cannot be tested. The CDR3, from cysteine to phenylalanine, totals 16 residues. No coding sequence is recorded. In the germline V gene, CDR1 corresponds to SNHLY and CDR2 to FYNNEI.